The clone carrying this T cell receptor (beta chain) has a handful of counts. The V gene lost 4 bases and the J gene lost 2 bases, with 11 bases spanning the gap. The CDR3 extends over 14 amino acids. The germline CDR1 and CDR2 sequences are SEHNR and FQNEAQ (reference sequence). The data originate from a study of T cells after yellow fever vaccination. TCRdb re-derived calls from the 5' RACE reads in MiXCR, one entry per CDR3 protein. Of some 97,000 distinct CDR3 sequences listed, less than 6% are singletons. The material was CD8+ T cells sorted from PBMCs, obtained 10 days after the yellow fever booster vaccination. The sequence derives from a man younger than 35 who received the YFV17D yellow fever vaccine. The genes are TRBV7-9 and TRBJ2-5; TRBD2 might be the D (6 bases). CDR3 nucleotide sequence: TGTGCCAGCAGCTCTTCTGGGAGGCAAGAGACCCAGTACTTC. It is translated as CASSSSGRQETQYF.